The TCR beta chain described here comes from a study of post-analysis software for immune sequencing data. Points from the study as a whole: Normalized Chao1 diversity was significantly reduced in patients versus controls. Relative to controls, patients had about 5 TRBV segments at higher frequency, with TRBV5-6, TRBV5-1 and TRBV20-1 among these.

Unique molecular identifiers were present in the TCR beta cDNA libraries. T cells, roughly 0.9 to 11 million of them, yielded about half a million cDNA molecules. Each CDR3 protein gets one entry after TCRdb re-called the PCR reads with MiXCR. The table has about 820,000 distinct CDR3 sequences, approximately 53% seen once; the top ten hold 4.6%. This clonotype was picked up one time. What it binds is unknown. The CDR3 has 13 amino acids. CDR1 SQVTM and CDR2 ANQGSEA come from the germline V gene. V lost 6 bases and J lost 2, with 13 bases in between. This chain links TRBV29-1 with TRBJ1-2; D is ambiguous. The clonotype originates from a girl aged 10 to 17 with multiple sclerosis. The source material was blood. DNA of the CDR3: TGCAGCGTGAGGTCGGTGGGGAACTATGGCTACACCTTC. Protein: CSVRSVGNYGYTF.